The 31 T cell receptor beta chains presented below share a single source sample, sequenced in a study of shared clonotypes between healthy human individuals. Clones were sequenced by immunoSEQ multiplex PCR, and TCRdb holds only the in-frame ones, with some missing. The data hold some 500,000 clones, with about 96% observed a single time. The sequencing input was naive CD4+ T cells sorted from blood. Indicated subset: CD45RA+ positively selected. All receptors derive from a woman aged 25 to 39 in good health.

The chain has TRBV19 and TRBJ2-7; TRBD2 matches at 11 bases. The CDR3 is 16 residues long. The trim removed 4 bases at V and 2 bases at J, leaving 7 bases unmatched. The germline V gene has CDR1 LNHDA and CDR2 SQIVND (reference sequence). Here the CDR3 reads CASSKPGLADTYEQYF. The DNA for the CDR3 is TGTGCCAGTAGTAAACCGGGACTAGCGGATACCTACGAGCAGTACTTC.

The V and J genes are TRBV7-9 and TRBJ1-5; no clear D. V was cut by 1 base and J by 0 bases, with 7 bases left in between. This CDR3 has 15 residues. Germline V gene sequence: CDR1 SEHNR, CDR2 FQNEAQ (reference sequence). The CDR3 spells CASSLGGNSNQPQHF. DNA of the CDR3: TGTGCCAGCAGCTTAGGGGGAAATAGCAATCAGCCCCAGCATTTT.

This clone is a singleton in its sample. The chain employs TRBV6-5 and TRBJ2-7; D remains ambiguous. Per germline, CDR1 MNHEY and CDR2 SVGAGI. Trimming took off 0 bases at V and 4 bases at J, with 10 bases between the two ends. The CDR3 has 14 residues. The CDR3 DNA is TGTGCCAGCAGTTACTCGAGTAGCAATTACGAGCAGTACTTC. As protein: CASSYSSSNYEQYF.

This chain links TRBV25-1 with TRBJ1-2; D unclear. The CDR3 sequence is 14 residues long. V was pared by 5 bases and J by 6 bases, with 16 bases between. CDR1 is MGHDK, CDR2 SYGVNS, per germline. This chain's CDR3 is CASSQAAHNDGYTF. Here the CDR3 DNA reads TGTGCCAGCAGTCAAGCGGCCCATAATGATGGCTACACCTTC.

This chain links TRBV7-8 with TRBJ2-3; 11 nucleotides agree with TRBD2. The germline V gene encodes CDR1 SGHVS and CDR2 FQNEAQ. After removal of 0 bases from V and 2 bases from J, the junction contained 4 bases not matched to a gene. CDR3 size: 17 residues. CDR3 sequence (DNA): TGTGCCAGCAGCTTAGCGAGGACTAGCGGGTCCACAGATACGCAGTATTTT. Protein product: CASSLARTSGSTDTQYF.

This chain uses TRBV7-3 with TRBJ1-1; D possibly corresponds to TRBD1 (6 bases). Between the trimmed V and J ends, which lost 5 bases and 4 bases, there was a span of 17 bases. The CDR3 loop spans 15 amino acids. Germline V CDR1 and CDR2: SGHTA, FQGTGA. As DNA, the CDR3 is TGTGCCAGCAGCGCAAACGGACAGCTCTTCACTGAAGCTTTCTTT. Residues: CASSANGQLFTEAFF.

The chain combines TRBV28 with TRBJ2-7; TRBD1 or TRBD2 may be the D gene (5 bases each). Trimming pared 10 bases from V and 1 base from J, leaving 20 bases between. This CDR3 comprises 15 residues. From germline, CDR1 is MDHEN and CDR2 SYDVKM. The CDR3 nucleotides read TGTGCCACTAGTAAATATTGGGGACCTTCCTACGAGCAGTACTTC. Translated: CATSKYWGPSYEQYF.

The chain combines TRBV6-6 with TRBJ1-2, with 7 bases lining up with TRBD1. This CDR3 has 15 residues. CDR1 is MNHNY, CDR2 SVGAGI, per germline (reference sequence). The ends lost 6 bases at V and 2 bases at J; junction bases unmatched: 9. The CDR3 region has the DNA TGTGCCAGCAGCAAAACCAGGGGGTCGAACTATGGCTACACCTTC. This translates into CASSKTRGSNYGYTF.

The V gene is TRBV19, the J gene TRBJ1-2, with D maybe TRBD1 (5 bases). The V end lost 5 bases, the J end lost 0 bases, and 19 bases lay between the germline ends. Germline CDR1 LNHDA, CDR2 SQIVND (reference sequence). This CDR3 spans 17 amino acids. In DNA, the CDR3 is TGTGCCAGTAGTCCCCACCCGACAGCCGTAGCTAACTATGGCTACACCTTC. As protein: CASSPHPTAVANYGYTF.

The V and J genes are TRBV10-3 and TRBJ2-2; TRBD1 matches at 7 bases. Germline assignment: CDR1 ENHRY and CDR2 SYGVKD. The CDR3 has 18 amino acids. The V segment lost 4 bases and the J segment 2 bases; nucleotides outside the gene matches: 13. CDR3 bases: TGTGCCATCAGTGGGAGCCTCTCCGGGACAGCAAACACCGGGGAGCTGTTTTTT. Its translation is CAISGSLSGTANTGELFF.

V usage is TRBV4-1 and J usage is TRBJ2-7; unclear D gene. Trimming removed 0 bases from V and 2 bases from J, with 8 bases in between. There are 14 residues in the CDR3. The germline V gene has CDR1 MGHRA and CDR2 YSYEKL. CDR3 protein: CASSQESRAYEQYF. The CDR3 DNA follows: TGCGCCAGCAGCCAAGAATCTAGAGCCTACGAGCAGTACTTC.

The rearrangement uses TRBV25-1 and TRBJ2-1; TRBD2 aligns across 7 bases. V was pared by 10 bases and J by 1 base, with 10 bases of the junction left unmatched. The CDR3 is 15 residues long. Germline V CDR1 and CDR2: MGHDK, SYGVNS. As DNA, the CDR3 is TGTGCCACCTCCTCTCGGCGGGAGTCCTACAATGAGCAGTTCTTC. Its protein is CATSSRRESYNEQFF.

The chain recombines TRBV18 with TRBJ1-1, with 10 positions matching TRBD1. CDR3 length: 15 amino acids. Germline V gene data show CDR1 as KGHSH and CDR2 as LQKENI. V was pared by 3 bases and J by 7 bases, with 8 bases of the junction left unmatched. This chain's CDR3 is CASSPNKGQGVEAFF. For the CDR3, the DNA is TGTGCCAGCTCACCTAATAAAGGACAGGGGGTTGAAGCTTTCTTT.

The chain couples TRBV7-2 to TRBJ2-1; TRBD2 aligns across 10 bases. The germline gives CDR1 SGHTA, CDR2 FQGNSA. V shed 2 bases, J shed 4 bases, and the junction held 5 bases outside the gene matches. The CDR3 spans 16 residues. CDR3 in DNA: TGTGCCAGCAGCTTATCGGCTAGCGGGAGATACAATGAGCAGTTCTTC. It yields the protein CASSLSASGRYNEQFF.

This rearrangement joins TRBV10-3 to TRBJ2-7, with D hard to call. The CDR3 extends over 16 amino acids. The germline V gene has CDR1 ENHRY and CDR2 SYGVKD. Trimming pared 1 base from V and 3 bases from J, leaving 16 bases between. CDR3 nucleotides: TGTGCCATCAGTGAGTATAGTGAGAACTGGGTCTACGAGCAGTACTTC. It is translated as CAISEYSENWVYEQYF.

This clone showed up just once. This chain uses TRBV28 with TRBJ1-2; D is unclear. The CDR3 sequence is 14 residues long. Per germline, CDR1 MDHEN and CDR2 SYDVKM. Deletions cut 7 bases from V and 4 bases from J, with 16 bases between. CDR3 nucleotide sequence: TGTGCCAGCAACCCCCCCAGCACCTTCTATGGCTACACCTTC. This encodes CASNPPSTFYGYTF.

The chain is built from TRBV19 and TRBJ2-4; D possibly corresponds to TRBD1 (5 bases). This CDR3 comprises 14 residues. Trimming removed 8 bases from V and 0 bases from J, with 11 bases in between. The germline gives CDR1 LNHDA, CDR2 SQIVND (reference sequence). The CDR3 loop reads CASGEGVAKNIQYF. DNA for the CDR3: TGTGCCAGTGGGGAAGGGGTAGCCAAAAACATTCAGTACTTC.

The chain uses TRBV19 and TRBJ1-6, with D uncertain. The CDR3 sequence is 14 residues long. Germline V gene sequence: CDR1 LNHDA, CDR2 SQIVND (reference sequence). Trimming stripped 6 bases from V and 8 bases from J, with 14 bases between. The CDR3 spells CASSLLVSDSPLHF. The CDR3 region has the DNA TGTGCCAGTAGCCTTCTCGTTTCGGATTCACCCCTCCACTTT. The full variable domain, completed using reference TRBV19 and TRBJ1-6, is DGGITQSPKYLFRKEGQNVTLSCEQNLNHDAMYWYRQDPGQGLRLIYYSQIVNDFQKGDIAEGYSVSREKKESFPLTVTSAQKNPTAFYLCASSLLVSDSPLHFGNGTRLTVT.

The chain carries TRBV4-2 and TRBJ2-5; 9 bases map to TRBD2. The length of the CDR3 is 17 residues. Germline CDR1 and CDR2: LGHNA and YNFKEQ. With V trimmed by 4 bases and J by 6 bases, 15 bases remained unmatched. CDR3 protein: CASSPGDGSGSMKTQYF. CDR3 DNA sequence: TGTGCCAGCAGCCCCGGTGATGGTAGCGGGAGCATGAAGACCCAGTACTTC.

This clone was counted only a few times. The genes are TRBV10-1 and TRBJ1-2; D might be TRBD1 (5 bases). The CDR3 covers 13 residues. Trimming pared 3 bases from V and 8 bases from J, leaving 13 bases between. The germline gives CDR1 WNHNN, CDR2 SYGVQD (reference sequence). The CDR3 is CASSDRAGEGYTF. The CDR3, as DNA: TGCGCCAGCAGTGACAGGGCTGGCGAAGGCTACACCTTC.

The chain carries TRBV6-5 and TRBJ2-1, with 7 bases that match TRBD2. This CDR3 spans 14 amino acids. From germline, CDR1 is MNHEY and CDR2 SVGAGI. J lost 5 bases, V lost 8 bases, and 9 bases had no gene match. DNA of the CDR3: TGTGCCAGCGGCTGGGAGGGCCCGAACAATGAGCAGTTCTTC. Encoded protein: CASGWEGPNNEQFF.

The genes are TRBV5-1 and TRBJ1-1; a weak D match, TRBD1 (6 bases). The CDR3 covers 14 residues. V lost 1 base to trimming and J lost 6 bases, with 13 bases between them. Per the germline V gene, CDR1 is SGHRS and CDR2 is YFSETQ. This CDR3 reads CASSLSQGLPEAFF. The CDR3 coding sequence is TGCGCCAGCAGCTTGTCACAGGGTCTCCCTGAAGCTTTCTTT.

In its sample, this clone was seen once. The genes are TRBV29-1 and TRBJ2-7; D gene ambiguous. Germline lookup yields CDR1 SQVTM and CDR2 ANQGSEA. The CDR3 runs to 13 residues. Trimming removed 6 bases at V and 0 bases at J, with 12 bases between. DNA of the CDR3: TGCAGCGTCTCAGGTCCGAGCTCCTACGAGCAGTACTTC. It codes for CSVSGPSSYEQYF.

The chain employs TRBV7-3 and TRBJ2-5; a weak D match, TRBD2 (6 bases). This CDR3 has 14 residues. Trimming removed 4 bases from V and 4 bases from J, with 13 bases in between. Looked up from germline, CDR1 is SGHTA and CDR2 is FQGTGA. For the CDR3, the DNA is TGTGCCAGCAGCTCACAGGTGGAGGGAGAGACCCAGTACTTC. It codes for CASSSQVEGETQYF.

This chain joins TRBV5-8 and TRBJ1-4; D is unresolved. Germline-derived CDR1 and CDR2 are SGHTS and YDEGEE. Trimming pared 0 bases from V and 0 bases from J, leaving 12 bases between. This CDR3 has 17 amino acids. In nucleotides, the CDR3 is TGTGCCAGCAGCTTGGACGTGGGTGGGGCAACTAATGAAAAACTGTTTTTT. It yields the protein CASSLDVGGATNEKLFF.

The rearrangement joins TRBV14 to TRBJ1-1; D unresolved. Trimming took 7 bases from V and 3 from J, leaving 12 bases between them. This CDR3 contains 13 residues. In germline, CDR1 is SGHDN, CDR2 FVKESK. As DNA, the CDR3 is TGTGCCAGCAATACGGTTTTGGACACTGAAGCTTTCTTT. Residues: CASNTVLDTEAFF.

This chain uses TRBV10-3 with TRBJ2-7; D call uncertain. The CDR3 is 11 amino acids. V was clipped by 8 bases and J by 0 bases, with 5 bases between them. Germline V gene sequence: CDR1 ENHRY, CDR2 SYGVKD. CDR3 amino acids: CAIRSSYEQYF. The CDR3 DNA reads as TGTGCCATCCGGAGCTCCTACGAGCAGTACTTC.

The chain joins TRBV5-4 to TRBJ2-1; TRBD2 agrees at 12 bases. Germline assignment: CDR1 SGHNT and CDR2 YYREEE (reference sequence). The CDR3 is 15 amino acids. J was trimmed by 7 bases and V by 4 bases; bases with no gene match: 6. CDR3 coding DNA: TGTGCCAGCAGCCCGACTAGCGGGAGTCGTAATGAGCAGTTCTTC. Its protein product is CASSPTSGSRNEQFF.

CDR3 sequence: CASSLEGGGTEAFF. CDR3 bases: TGTGCCAGCAGCTTAGAAGGGGGTGGCACTGAAGCTTTCTTT. The chain carries TRBV7-6 and TRBJ1-1; D is perhaps TRBD1 (6 bases). V shed 1 base and J shed 4 bases, with 10 bases lying between them. The CDR3 is made up of 14 amino acids. The germline CDR1 and CDR2 sequences are SGHVS and FNYEAQ.

This clone was seen only once. The V gene is TRBV5-1, the J gene TRBJ2-1; TRBD2 matches 7 bases. V shed 5 bases and J 0 bases; nucleotides not matched to a gene: 2. Germline-derived CDR1 and CDR2 are SGHRS and YFSETQ. This CDR3 has 14 residues. The CDR3 is CASRGGSSYNEQFF. CDR3 DNA: TGCGCCAGCAGGGGCGGGAGCTCCTACAATGAGCAGTTCTTC. Full variable domain (missing parts from reference TRBV5-1 and TRBJ2-1): KAGVTQTPRYLIKTRGQQVTLSCSPISGHRSVSWYQQTPGQGLQFLFEYFSETQRNKGNFPGRFSGRQFSNSRSEMNVSTLELGDSALYLCASRGGSSYNEQFFGPGTRLTVL.

This chain uses TRBV7-8 with TRBJ2-7; tentative D call: TRBD1 (5 bases). V dropped 1 base and J dropped 7 bases, with 17 bases sitting between them. This CDR3 region has 15 residues. Germline V gene sequence: CDR1 SGHVS, CDR2 FQNEAQ. CDR3 bases: TGTGCCAGCAGCTTAGGGCCAGGGCCTCTTCGAGAGCAGTACTTC. Protein sequence: CASSLGPGPLREQYF.